Listed below are T cell receptor beta chains from one sample, sequenced in a study of T-cell reconstitution after alpha-beta-depleted transplantation in children. From the PCR reads, TCRdb called clonotypes with MiXCR, one entry per CDR3 protein. The sample gives around 600,000 distinct CDR3 sequences, approximately 17% of which show up once; around 0.96% is in the top ten. The source material was PBMCs from the stem cell graft donor, sampled from the stem cell graft. The receptor source for this set is a human donor who donated a stem cell graft to a child with acute myeloid leukemia. CDR3s include the opening cysteine and the closing phenylalanine or tryptophan. The D gene is left open where the match is weak. Size is omitted from some rows. Given values are once, few, many or a class for expanded clones.

TGTGCCAGCCGTAGGGGGGCGGACTATGGCTACACCTTC CASRRGADYGYTF many TRBJ1-2 TRBV25-1 -
TGTGCCAGCAGTCCGGCCATTCATCGACAGAGTCAAGACTATGGCTACACCTTC CASSPAIHRQSQDYGYTF many TRBJ1-2 TRBV27 -
TGCAGTGCTTCCCCCCGCGGGGGGCCTTACAATGAGCAGTTCTTC CSASPRGGPYNEQFF - TRBJ2-1 TRBV20-1 TRBD2
TGTGCCACCAGGCTAAGCGGAGGGACCGGGGAGCTGTTTTTT CATRLSGGTGELFF - TRBJ2-2 TRBV15 -
TGTGCCAGCAGTTCGCGGGACGGAGCCTACGAGCAGTACTTC CASSSRDGAYEQYF - TRBJ2-7 TRBV12-3/TRBV12-4 -
TGCAGTGCTAGAACCCGGGACTCTGTCTACGAGCAGTACTTC CSARTRDSVYEQYF many TRBJ2-7 TRBV20-1 -
TGTGCCAGCAATCCCTCCGGAGTCCACACAGATACGCAGTATTTT CASNPSGVHTDTQYF - TRBJ2-3 TRBV12-3/TRBV12-4 -
TGTGCCAGCAGCTTAGGTTCCGCCTTCTATGGCTACACCTTC CASSLGSAFYGYTF - TRBJ1-2 TRBV13 -
TGTGCCAGCTCCAGACTAGCGGGGGGGCCCTACAATGAGCAGTTCTTC CASSRLAGGPYNEQFF - TRBJ2-1 TRBV5-6 TRBD2
TGTGCCAGCAGTTTCGTTGGGTTTCCCGGGGAGCTGTTTTTT CASSFVGFPGELFF few TRBJ2-2 TRBV27 -
TGTGCCAGCAGCATTAGGGCTGTCCCCCTCAATGAGCAGTTCTTC CASSIRAVPLNEQFF many TRBJ2-1 TRBV9 -
TGCAGTGCTATATCGGGATACTTCTCCTACGAGCAGTACTTC CSAISGYFSYEQYF many TRBJ2-7 TRBV20-1 -
TGCAGTGCTATCGCGGGGGAATATGGCTACACCTTC CSAIAGEYGYTF many TRBJ1-2 TRBV20-1 -
TGCAGTGCTACCCCCGGCGGGGGGGCAAATACGCAGTATTTT CSATPGGGANTQYF - TRBJ2-3 TRBV20-1 TRBD2
TGTGCCAGCAGTTTGACCCGGAGGGCGCAGTATTTT CASSLTRRAQYF - TRBJ2-3 TRBV28 -
TGTGCCAGCAGTTCAAGAGACCCTCGGTACTATGGCTACACCTTC CASSSRDPRYYGYTF - TRBJ1-2 TRBV27 -
TGCAGTCTGCCCCGACTAGCAGAGACCCAGTACTTC CSLPRLAETQYF - TRBJ2-5 TRBV20-1 TRBD2
TGTGCCAGCGGCCAGGGGGACTCACCCCTCCACTTT CASGQGDSPLHF few TRBJ1-6 TRBV7-9 TRBD1